This TCR beta chain was recorded in a study of identical twins. Study results and limitations: The study drew conclusions from cross-sectional statistical analysis, not from following the same donors. Invariant MAIT and iNKT cells are populations that could partly confound zero-insertion analyses.

CDR1 is LNHDA and CDR2 is SQIVND in the germline V gene (reference sequence). V lost 9 bases and J lost 2, with 10 bases in between. The CDR3 sequence is 12 residues long. As for this clonotype: No antigen is known for it.

MiXCR, applied by TCRdb to the 5' RACE reads, yields one record per CDR3 protein. The sample carries hundreds of thousands of distinct CDR3 sequences, around 6% recorded once. Sequences were obtained from naive T cells sorted from blood. This clonotype was obtained from a man between 18 and 29 years old in good health. The V gene is TRBV19, the J gene TRBJ1-2; D possibly corresponds to TRBD1 (6 bases). CDR3 in DNA: TGTGCCAGCCGACAGGTGAACTATGGCTACACCTTC. Its translation: CASRQVNYGYTF. The whole variable domain, filled in from reference TRBV19 and TRBJ1-2, reads DGGITQSPKYLFRKEGQNVTLSCEQNLNHDAMYWYRQDPGQGLRLIYYSQIVNDFQKGDIAEGYSVSREKKESFPLTVTSAQKNPTAFYLCASRQVNYGYTFGSGTRLTVV.